This TCR beta chain is from a study of CD8 T cells in Susac syndrome. Sequencing of TCR beta, carried out with a high-throughput approach, was applied to CD8+ and CD4+ T cells from the blood. Reverse transcription of roughly 0.5 to 1 ug RNA was carried out with random hexamers. Amplification of the TCR beta CDR3 was carried out by immunoSEQ multiplex PCR, which spanned a total of 54 Vbeta and 13 Jbeta segments. One entry per CDR3 protein results from TCRdb running MiXCR on the immunoSEQ multiplex PCR reads. Of roughly 120,000 distinct CDR3 sequences listed, 85% to 95% are singletons. V lost 2 bases to trimming and J lost 6 bases; unmatched junction nucleotides: 6. Germline-derived CDR1 and CDR2 are SGHVS and FQNEAQ. The CDR3 has 15 residues.

The chain joins TRBV7-8 to TRBJ1-5, with TRBD1 identical over 8 bases. The TCR comes from a human donor with multiple sclerosis. Sequencing was done on a sample of CD4+ T cells from PBMCs. The CDR3 here is CASSLTDRELQPQHF. The DNA for the CDR3 is TGTGCCAGCAGCTTAACGGACAGGGAGCTTCAGCCCCAGCATTTT.